The sequence of this TCR beta chain was determined in a study of shared clonotypes between healthy human individuals. Germline values: CDR1 SGHAT, CDR2 FQNNGV. There are 15 residues in the CDR3. The V end was cut by 1 base, the J end by 1 base, with 10 bases between. Generated by immunoSEQ multiplex PCR, the TCRdb table keeps only in-frame clones and is missing some. The sample has millions of clones, roughly 96% seen once; the top ten hold roughly 0.13%. The chain joins TRBV11-2 to TRBJ1-2, with D unclear. This TCR was recovered from a man younger than 30 in good health. Sequenced input: naive CD4+ T cells sorted from blood. Specified subset: CD45RA+ positively selected. In DNA, the CDR3 is TGTGCCAGCAGCTTAGGTCCGGATTTTAACTATGGCTACACCTTC. Its translation is CASSLGPDFNYGYTF.